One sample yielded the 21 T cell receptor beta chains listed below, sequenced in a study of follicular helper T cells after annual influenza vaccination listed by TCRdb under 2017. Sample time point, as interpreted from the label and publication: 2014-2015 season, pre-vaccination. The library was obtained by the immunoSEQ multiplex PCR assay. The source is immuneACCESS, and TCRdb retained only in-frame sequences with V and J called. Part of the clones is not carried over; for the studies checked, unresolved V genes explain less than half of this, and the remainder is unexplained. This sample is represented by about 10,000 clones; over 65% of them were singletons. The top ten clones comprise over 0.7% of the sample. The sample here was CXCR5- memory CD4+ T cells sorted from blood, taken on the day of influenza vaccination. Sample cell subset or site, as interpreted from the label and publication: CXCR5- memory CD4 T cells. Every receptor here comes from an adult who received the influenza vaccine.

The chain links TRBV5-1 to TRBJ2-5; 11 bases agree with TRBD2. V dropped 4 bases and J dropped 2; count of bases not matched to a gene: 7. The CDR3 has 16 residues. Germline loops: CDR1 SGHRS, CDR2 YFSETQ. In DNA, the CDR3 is TGCGCCAGCAGCGCCGGCGGGACTAGCGGACAAGAGACCCAGTACTTC. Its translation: CASSAGGTSGQETQYF. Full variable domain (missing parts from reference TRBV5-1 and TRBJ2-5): KAGVTQTPRYLIKTRGQQVTLSCSPISGHRSVSWYQQTPGQGLQFLFEYFSETQRNKGNFPGRFSGRQFSNSRSEMNVSTLELGDSALYLCASSAGGTSGQETQYFGPGTRLLVL.

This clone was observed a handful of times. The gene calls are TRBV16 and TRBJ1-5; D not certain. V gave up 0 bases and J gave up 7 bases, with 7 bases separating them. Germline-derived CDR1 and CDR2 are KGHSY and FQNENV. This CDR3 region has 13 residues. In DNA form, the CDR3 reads TGTGCCAGCAGCCAATCAGGAGAACAGCCCCAGCATTTT. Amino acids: CASSQSGEQPQHF.

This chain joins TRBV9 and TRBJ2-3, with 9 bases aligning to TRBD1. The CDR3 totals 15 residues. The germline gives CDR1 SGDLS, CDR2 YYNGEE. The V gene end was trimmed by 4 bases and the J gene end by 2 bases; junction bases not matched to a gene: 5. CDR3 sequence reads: CASSIRTGDTDTQYF. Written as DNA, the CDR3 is TGTGCCAGCAGCATAAGGACAGGGGACACAGATACGCAGTATTTT. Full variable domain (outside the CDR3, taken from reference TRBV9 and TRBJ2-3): DSGVTQTPKHLITATGQRVTLRCSPRSGDLSVYWYQQSLDQGLQFLIQYYNGEERAKGNILERFSAQQFPDLHSELNLSSLELGDSALYFCASSIRTGDTDTQYFGPGTRLTVL.

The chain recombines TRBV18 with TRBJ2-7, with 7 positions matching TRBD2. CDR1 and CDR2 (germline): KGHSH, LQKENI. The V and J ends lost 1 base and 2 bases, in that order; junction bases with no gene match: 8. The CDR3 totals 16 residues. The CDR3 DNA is TGTGCCAGCTCACCACGACCAGCGGGGAGGACCTACGAGCAGTACTTC. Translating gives CASSPRPAGRTYEQYF.

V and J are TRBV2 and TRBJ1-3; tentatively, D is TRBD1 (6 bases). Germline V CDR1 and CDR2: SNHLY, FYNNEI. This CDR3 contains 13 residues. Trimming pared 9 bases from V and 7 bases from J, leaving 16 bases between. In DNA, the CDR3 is TGTGCCAGGCGATCGGGGCAGGGGAACACCATATATTTT. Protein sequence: CARRSGQGNTIYF. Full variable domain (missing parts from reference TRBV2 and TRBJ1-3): EPEVTQTPSHQVTQMGQEVILRCVPISNHLYFYWYRQILGQKVEFLVSFYNNEISEKSEIFDDQFSVERPDGSNFTLKIRSTKLEDSAMYFCARRSGQGNTIYFGEGSWLTVV.

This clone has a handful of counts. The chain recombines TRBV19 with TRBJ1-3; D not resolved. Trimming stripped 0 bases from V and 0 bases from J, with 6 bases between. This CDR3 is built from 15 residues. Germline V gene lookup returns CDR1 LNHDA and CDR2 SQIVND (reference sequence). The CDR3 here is CASSIEGLSGNTIYF. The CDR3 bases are TGTGCCAGTAGTATAGAAGGCCTCTCTGGAAACACCATATATTTT.

The CDR3 region has the DNA TGTGCCAGTAGTATCGGATCAGGGGCGAACACTGAAGCTTTCTTT. Amino acids: CASSIGSGANTEAFF. The chain joins TRBV19 to TRBJ1-1; possibly TRBD1 for D (6 bases). Germline CDR1 reads LNHDA; CDR2 reads SQIVND (reference sequence). The CDR3 is made up of 15 amino acids. With 3 bases removed from V and 1 base from J, the gap between germline ends came to 12 bases.

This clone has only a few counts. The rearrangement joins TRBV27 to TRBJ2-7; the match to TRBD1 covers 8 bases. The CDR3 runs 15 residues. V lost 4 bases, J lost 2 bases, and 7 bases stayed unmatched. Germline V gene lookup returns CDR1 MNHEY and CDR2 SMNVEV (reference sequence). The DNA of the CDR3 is TGTGCCAGCAGTTCCTCCCAGGGGGCCCCCTACGAGCAGTACTTC. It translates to CASSSSQGAPYEQYF.

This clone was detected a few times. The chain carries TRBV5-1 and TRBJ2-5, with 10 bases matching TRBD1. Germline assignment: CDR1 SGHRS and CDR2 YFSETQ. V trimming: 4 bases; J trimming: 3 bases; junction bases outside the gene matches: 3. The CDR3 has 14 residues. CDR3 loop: CASSPTGGEETQYF. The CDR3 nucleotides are TGCGCCAGCAGCCCGACAGGGGGCGAAGAGACCCAGTACTTC.

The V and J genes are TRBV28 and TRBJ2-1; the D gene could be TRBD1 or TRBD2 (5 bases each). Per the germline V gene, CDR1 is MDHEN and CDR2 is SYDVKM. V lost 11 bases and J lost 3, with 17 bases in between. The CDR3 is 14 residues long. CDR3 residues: CAESDGGNYNEQFF. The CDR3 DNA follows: TGTGCCGAGTCCGATGGGGGAAACTACAATGAGCAGTTCTTC.

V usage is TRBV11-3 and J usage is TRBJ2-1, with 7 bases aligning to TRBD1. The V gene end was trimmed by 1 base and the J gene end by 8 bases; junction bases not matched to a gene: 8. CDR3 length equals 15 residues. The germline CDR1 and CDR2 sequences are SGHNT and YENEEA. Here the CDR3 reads CASSLGQGDTDEQFF. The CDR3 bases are TGTGCCAGCAGCTTAGGGCAGGGGGATACCGATGAGCAGTTCTTC.

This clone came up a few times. CDR3 sequence: CASNDGQAYEQYF. The DNA of the CDR3 is TGTGCCAGCAACGATGGACAGGCCTACGAGCAGTACTTC. The chain employs TRBV6-1 and TRBJ2-7, with 7 bases identical to TRBD1. The CDR3 extends over 13 amino acids. CDR1 and CDR2 (germline): MNHNS, SASEGT. V lost 7 bases to trimming and J lost 2 bases; unmatched junction nucleotides: 5.

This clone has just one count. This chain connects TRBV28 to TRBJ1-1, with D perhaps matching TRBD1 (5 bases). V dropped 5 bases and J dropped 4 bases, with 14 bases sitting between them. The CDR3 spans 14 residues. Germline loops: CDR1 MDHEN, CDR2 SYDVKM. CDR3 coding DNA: TGTGCCAGCAGTCCACCTCGGGGGGGCACTGAAGCTTTCTTT. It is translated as CASSPPRGGTEAFF.

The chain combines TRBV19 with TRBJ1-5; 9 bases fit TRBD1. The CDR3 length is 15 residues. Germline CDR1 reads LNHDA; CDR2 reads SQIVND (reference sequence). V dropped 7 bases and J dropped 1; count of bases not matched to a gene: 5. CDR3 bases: TGTGCCAGTAAACCGGGACAGGGAAGCAATCAGCCCCAGCATTTT. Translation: CASKPGQGSNQPQHF.

CDR3 sequence: CASSLTRTSGRIANTGELFF. CDR3 DNA sequence: TGTGCCAGCAGCTTAACCAGGACTAGCGGGAGGATCGCGAACACCGGGGAGCTGTTTTTT. This rearrangement joins TRBV7-8 to TRBJ2-2; 14 bases match TRBD2. Germline V gene data show CDR1 as SGHVS and CDR2 as FQNEAQ. J lost 0 bases, V lost 2 bases, and 8 bases had no gene match. CDR3 length equals 20 residues.

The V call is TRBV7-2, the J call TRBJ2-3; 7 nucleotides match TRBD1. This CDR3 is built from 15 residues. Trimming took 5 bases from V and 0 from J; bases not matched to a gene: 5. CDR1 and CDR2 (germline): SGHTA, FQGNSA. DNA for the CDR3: TGTGCCAGCAGCCAGGGACAGACCAGCACAGATACGCAGTATTTT. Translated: CASSQGQTSTDTQYF.

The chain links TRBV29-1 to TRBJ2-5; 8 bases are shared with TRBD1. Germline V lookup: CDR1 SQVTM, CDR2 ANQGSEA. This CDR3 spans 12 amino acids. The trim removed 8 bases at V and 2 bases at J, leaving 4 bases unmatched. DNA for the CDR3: TGCAGCACAGGGACAGGACAAGAGACCCAGTACTTC. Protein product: CSTGTGQETQYF.

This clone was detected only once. The CDR3 bases are TGTGCCAGCAGCTCCGGGAACATTGAAAAACTGTTTTTT. Its protein product is CASSSGNIEKLFF. The chain recombines TRBV6-6 with TRBJ1-4; D gene uncertain. V was trimmed by 6 bases and J by 7 bases, leaving 12 bases between them. The CDR3 consists of 13 residues. CDR1 and CDR2 (germline): MNHNY, SVGAGI (reference sequence).

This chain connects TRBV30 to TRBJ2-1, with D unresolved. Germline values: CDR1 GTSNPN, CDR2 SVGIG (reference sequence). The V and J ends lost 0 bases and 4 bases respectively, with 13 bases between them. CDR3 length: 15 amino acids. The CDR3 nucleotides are TGTGCCTGGAGTGTACTTCGGTCTAAGTACAATGAGCAGTTCTTC. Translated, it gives CAWSVLRSKYNEQFF. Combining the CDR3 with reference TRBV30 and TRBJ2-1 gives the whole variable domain SQTIHQWPATLVQPVGSPLSLECTVEGTSNPNLYWYRQAAGRGLQLLFYSVGIGQISSEVPQNLSASRPQDRQFILSSKKLLLSDSGFYLCAWSVLRSKYNEQFFGPGTRLTVL.

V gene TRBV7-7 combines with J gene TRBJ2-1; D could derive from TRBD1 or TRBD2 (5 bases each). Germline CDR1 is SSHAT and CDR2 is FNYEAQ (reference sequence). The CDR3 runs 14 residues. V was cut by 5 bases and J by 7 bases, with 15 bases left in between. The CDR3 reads CASSPAGTQNEQFF. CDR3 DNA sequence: TGTGCCAGCAGCCCCGCCGGGACCCAAAATGAGCAGTTCTTC.

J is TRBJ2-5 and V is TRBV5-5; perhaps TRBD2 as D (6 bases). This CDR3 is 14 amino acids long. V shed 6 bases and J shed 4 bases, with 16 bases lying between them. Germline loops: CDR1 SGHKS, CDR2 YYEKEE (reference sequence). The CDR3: CASTVLEGLETQYF. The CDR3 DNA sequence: TGTGCCAGCACCGTCTTGGAGGGCCTAGAGACCCAGTACTTC. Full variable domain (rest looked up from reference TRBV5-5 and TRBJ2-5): DAGVTQSPTHLIKTRGQQVTLRCSPISGHKSVSWYQQVLGQGPQFIFQYYEKEERGRGNFPDRFSARQFPNYSSELNVNALLLGDSALYLCASTVLEGLETQYFGPGTRLLVL.